Below, 30 T cell receptor beta chains from the same sample are listed, as sequenced in a study of T cells in Graves' hyperthyroidism and ophthalmopathy. What was amplified from RNA transcripts were TCR beta CDR3 regions. The HTBI set primed first-round TCR CDR3 RT-PCR. TCRdb used MiXCR to reprocess the multiplex PCR reads, holding one entry per CDR3 protein. The sample has 700,000 to 950,000 distinct CDR3 sequences, roughly 32% seen once. Sequencing was performed on blood. These receptor sequences come from a woman aged 40 to 49 with Graves' hyperthyroidism.

This clonotype was observed a handful of times. The junction and the germline gene differ at one end; a read error may be behind it. The V and J genes are TRBV5-1 and TRBJ1-1; weak D call: TRBD1 (5 bases). The CDR3 has 13 residues. Germline V gene data show CDR1 as SGHRS and CDR2 as YFSETQ. The DNA for the CDR3 is TGCGCCAGCAGCTTGGACGGGGGAATGGTTTACTTTTTT. The encoded protein is CASSLDGGMVYFF.

This clonotype was seen a handful of times. The gene calls are TRBV7-9 and TRBJ2-1, with D possibly TRBD2 on 5 matching bases. Germline CDR1 and CDR2: SEHNR and FQNEAQ (reference sequence). The length of the CDR3 is 13 residues. V shed 2 bases and J shed 5 bases, with 7 bases lying between them. In DNA form, the CDR3 reads TGTGCCAGCAGCTTACGGCGGGACAATGAGCAGTTCTTC. It is translated as CASSLRRDNEQFF.

This clonotype has only a few counts. The V and J genes are TRBV19 and TRBJ2-7; a possible D gene is TRBD1 (6 bases). This CDR3 comprises 14 residues. V lost 5 bases to trimming and J lost 2 bases, with 13 bases between them. Germline CDR1 is LNHDA and CDR2 is SQIVND (reference sequence). In DNA, the CDR3 is TGTGCCAGTAGTGTCAACAGGGCCGCCTACGAGCAGTACTTC. Translating gives CASSVNRAAYEQYF. The variable domain in full, completed from reference TRBV19 and TRBJ2-7, reads DGGITQSPKYLFRKEGQNVTLSCEQNLNHDAMYWYRQDPGQGLRLIYYSQIVNDFQKGDIAEGYSVSREKKESFPLTVTSAQKNPTAFYLCASSVNRAAYEQYFGPGTRLTVT.

The chain employs TRBV5-8 and TRBJ1-1; 12 bases line up with TRBD1. The CDR3 is 18 amino acids. J lost 0 bases, V lost 3 bases, and 9 bases had no gene match. Germline loops: CDR1 SGHTS, CDR2 YDEGEE. The CDR3 sequence: CASSSRDRGRVVNTEAFF. The DNA of the CDR3 is TGTGCCAGCAGCTCCCGGGACAGGGGGCGGGTGGTGAACACTGAAGCTTTCTTT. The full variable domain, with the rest looked up from reference TRBV5-8 and TRBJ1-1, is EAGVTQSPTHLIKTRGQQATLRCSPISGHTSVYWYQQALGLGLQFLLWYDEGEERNRGNFPPRFSGRQFPNYSSELNVNALELEDSALYLCASSSRDRGRVVNTEAFFGQGTRLTVV.

The table lists this clonotype with many counts. The chain combines TRBV7-2 with TRBJ1-1; D is unclear. V dropped 5 bases and J dropped 0 bases, with 7 bases sitting between them. The CDR3 is 13 amino acids. From germline, CDR1 is SGHTA and CDR2 FQGNSA. The CDR3 reads CASSRQMNTEAFF. CDR3 bases: TGTGCCAGCAGCAGGCAGATGAACACTGAAGCTTTCTTT. Full variable domain (rest looked up from reference TRBV7-2 and TRBJ1-1): GAGVSQSPSNKVTEKGKDVELRCDPISGHTALYWYRQSLGQGLEFLIYFQGNSAPDKSGLPSDRFSAERTGGSVSTLTIQRTQQEDSAVYLCASSRQMNTEAFFGQGTRLTVV.

This clonotype was seen a handful of times. The chain is built from TRBV6-5 and TRBJ1-2; maybe TRBD1 (6 bases). From germline, CDR1 is MNHEY and CDR2 SVGAGI. The CDR3 is 16 residues long. Trimming cost V 0 bases and J 0 bases, with 11 bases left between them. For the CDR3, the DNA is TGTGCCAGCAGTTACTCTGGGGGCGCCCCTAACTATGGCTACACCTTC. Translating it yields CASSYSGGAPNYGYTF.

This clonotype was counted between two and nine times. The chain links TRBV7-2 to TRBJ2-2; D is tentatively TRBD1 or TRBD2 (5 bases each). Germline CDR1 is SGHTA and CDR2 is FQGNSA. This CDR3 contains 15 residues. Trimming removed 7 bases from V and 3 bases from J, with 15 bases in between. The CDR3 sequence is CASNEEAGYTGELFF. For the CDR3, the DNA is TGTGCCAGCAACGAGGAGGCAGGGTACACCGGGGAGCTGTTTTTT.

This clonotype appeared many times. In DNA form, the CDR3 reads TGCAGTGCTAGTTACACTAGCGGCTACGAGCAGTACTTC. Protein sequence: CSASYTSGYEQYF. The V gene is TRBV20-1, the J gene TRBJ2-7, with 8 nucleotides matching TRBD2. CDR1 DFQATT and CDR2 SNEGSKA come from the germline V gene (reference sequence). Trimming cost V 3 bases and J 3 bases; bases outside gene matches: 4. This CDR3 spans 13 amino acids.

This clonotype was seen repeatedly, ten times or more. The chain carries TRBV4-3 and TRBJ1-2; D remains ambiguous. This CDR3 is 16 amino acids long. Germline V gene sequence: CDR1 LGHNA, CDR2 YSLEER. V was cut by 2 bases and J by 5 bases, with 18 bases left in between. The CDR3 DNA reads as TGCGCCAGCAGCCAAAGCCAAGTAACAGCAGAATATGGCTACACCTTC. This gives the protein CASSQSQVTAEYGYTF.

This chain uses TRBV5-8 with TRBJ1-4; D is possibly TRBD1 (5 bases). CDR1 and CDR2 from the germline V gene are SGHTS and YDEGEE. The CDR3 has 16 amino acids. V lost 4 bases to trimming and J lost 5 bases, with 18 bases between them. CDR3 DNA sequence: TGTGCCAGCAGCCAAATATCTACAGGTGTAAATGAAAAACTGTTTTTT. Protein: CASSQISTGVNEKLFF.

This rearrangement joins TRBV6-4 to TRBJ1-1; the D gene is possibly TRBD1 (6 bases). From germline, CDR1 is MRHNA and CDR2 SNTAGT. The V end was cut by 3 bases, the J end by 0 bases, with 11 bases between. The CDR3 covers 15 residues. CDR3 residues: CASSEEGGMNTEAFF. The CDR3 DNA reads as TGTGCCAGCAGTGAGGAAGGGGGAATGAACACTGAAGCTTTCTTT.

This clonotype was seen ten or more times. The chain couples TRBV5-8 to TRBJ2-6; no definite D call. There are 15 residues in the CDR3. Germline CDR1 and CDR2: SGHTS and YDEGEE. Trimming removed 0 bases at V and 0 bases at J, with 4 bases between. DNA of the CDR3: TGTGCCAGCAGCTTGGGGATCTCTGGGGCCAACGTCCTGACTTTC. The encoded protein is CASSLGISGANVLTF.

The chain joins TRBV14 to TRBJ2-7, with 10 bases identical to TRBD1. Germline V gives CDR1 SGHDN, CDR2 FVKESK. Losses at the gene ends were 4 bases for V and 2 bases for J; bases not matched to a gene: 11. The CDR3 is 17 amino acids. The CDR3 DNA follows: TGTGCCAGCAGCCGTAGTACCGGGACAGGGGTCCCCTACGAGCAGTACTTC. Protein: CASSRSTGTGVPYEQYF.

The CDR3 loop reads CSASTGDLYGYTF. CDR3 coding DNA: TGCAGTGCTAGTACAGGGGACCTCTATGGCTACACCTTC. The chain has TRBV20-1 and TRBJ1-2, with 7 bases matching TRBD1. Germline-derived CDR1 and CDR2 are DFQATT and SNEGSKA (reference sequence). V was clipped by 3 bases and J by 4 bases; unmatched bases: 5. There are 13 residues in the CDR3.

The chain is built from TRBV29-1 and TRBJ1-4; the match to TRBD1 covers 7 bases. This CDR3 spans 12 amino acids. J lost 8 bases, V lost 8 bases, and 8 bases had no gene match. Germline CDR1 and CDR2: SQVTM and ANQGSEA. The CDR3 loop is CSLGTGQEKLFF. The CDR3 bases are TGCAGCTTGGGAACGGGACAGGAAAAACTGTTTTTT.

The CDR3 sequence: CAWSAGRGQRSSYEQYF. The CDR3 bases are TGTGCCTGGAGTGCTGGGAGGGGACAGAGGAGCTCCTACGAGCAGTACTTC. This chain uses TRBV30 with TRBJ2-7; D is perhaps TRBD1 or TRBD2 (7 bases each). Deletions cut 1 base from V and 0 bases from J, with 19 bases between. Germline CDR1 and CDR2: GTSNPN and SVGIG (reference sequence). The CDR3 consists of 17 residues.

The chain joins TRBV12-3 or TRBV12-4 to TRBJ1-2; 7 positions match TRBD1. The trim removed 1 base at V and 7 bases at J, leaving 3 bases unmatched. This CDR3 comprises 13 residues. CDR3 bases: TGTGCCAGCAGTTTAGTAGGGGGCGGTGGCTACACCTTC. Residues: CASSLVGGGGYTF.

A note on this clonotype: A much bigger clone sits one base away, suggesting this may be a read error. The chain employs TRBV7-8 and TRBJ1-1; D perhaps matches TRBD1 (5 bases). The CDR3 totals 12 residues. The germline V gene encodes CDR1 SGHVS and CDR2 FQNEAQ. The CDR3 sequence: CAGSFSGGEAFF. The CDR3 nucleotides read TGTGCCGGCAGCTTCAGCGGGGGTGAGGCTTTCTTT.

This clonotype was counted a few times. The CDR3 region has the DNA TGTGCCAGCAGCTTATGGAAGGCAACTTTCTTT. Protein: CASSLWKATFF. The chain has TRBV7-9 and TRBJ1-1; D is undetermined. The CDR3 covers 11 residues. Germline CDR1 and CDR2: SEHNR and FQNEAQ (reference sequence). The V gene lost 2 bases and the J gene lost 12 bases, with 10 bases spanning the gap.

This clonotype was observed many times. The chain links TRBV7-2 to TRBJ1-6, with D perhaps matching TRBD1 (5 bases). This CDR3 spans 12 amino acids. Trimming stripped 4 bases from V and 10 bases from J, with 8 bases between. Germline V lookup: CDR1 SGHTA, CDR2 FQGNSA. CDR3 DNA: TGTGCCAGCAGCTCAGGGACCTCACCCCTCCACTTT. The encoded protein is CASSSGTSPLHF.

The CDR3 coding sequence is TGTGCCTGGGTAAAACAGGGCATGAACACTGAAGCTTTCTTT. Translation: CAWVKQGMNTEAFF. The chain links TRBV11-2 to TRBJ1-1; possible D gene TRBD1, 6 bases. The ends were cut back, 11 bases at V and 0 bases at J, with 16 bases in the middle. There are 14 residues in the CDR3. CDR1 is SGHAT, CDR2 FQNNGV, per germline.

This clonotype was detected only a few times. The chain carries TRBV4-3 and TRBJ1-6, with TRBD1 matching over 11 bases. Germline-derived CDR1 and CDR2 are LGHNA and YSLEER. This CDR3 is 16 amino acids long. With 4 bases clipped from V and 3 bases from J, the junction kept 2 bases outside the gene matches. In DNA, the CDR3 is TGCGCCAGCAGCCGGGGGACAGGGGGCTATAATTCACCCCTCCACTTT. It encodes CASSRGTGGYNSPLHF.

Concerning this clonotype itself: A read error may explain this, as a much larger clone is one base away. The chain couples TRBV19 to TRBJ2-2, with TRBD2 matching over 13 bases. CDR1 and CDR2 (germline): LNHDA, SQIVND (reference sequence). Trimming at V came to 3 bases and at J to 3 bases, leaving 7 bases not matched to a gene. The CDR3 is 18 residues long. CDR3 sequence (DNA): TGTGCCAGTAGTATGGAGGGACTAGCGGGACCCTACACCGGGGAGCTGTTTTTT. This translates into CASSMEGLAGPYTGELFF.

This clonotype was observed a handful of times. The chain joins TRBV7-2 to TRBJ2-7; D gene unclear. Germline values: CDR1 SGHTA, CDR2 FQGNSA. The CDR3 sequence is 16 residues long. Deletions cut 4 bases from V and 0 bases from J, with 16 bases between. This CDR3 reads CASSSGTGWSSYEQYF. In nucleotides, the CDR3 is TGTGCCAGCAGCTCGGGTACGGGCTGGAGCTCCTACGAGCAGTACTTC. The full variable domain, its missing parts supplied by reference TRBV7-2 and TRBJ2-7, is GAGVSQSPSNKVTEKGKDVELRCDPISGHTALYWYRQSLGQGLEFLIYFQGNSAPDKSGLPSDRFSAERTGGSVSTLTIQRTQQEDSAVYLCASSSGTGWSSYEQYFGPGTRLTVT.

Written as DNA, the CDR3 is TGTGCCAGCAGTTGGGGCGAGGACAAGGTAAATGCTAATTCACCCCTCCACTTT. It yields the protein CASSWGEDKVNANSPLHF. The rearrangement links TRBV12-3 or TRBV12-4 to TRBJ1-6, with a possible D match to TRBD1 (5 bases). V lost 4 bases, J lost 6 bases, and 22 bases lay in between. The length of the CDR3 is 18 residues.

This clonotype was recorded many times. The J gene is TRBJ1-6, the V gene TRBV11-3, with 7 positions matching TRBD1. This CDR3 contains 14 residues. CDR1 is SGHNT and CDR2 is YENEEA in the germline V gene. J gave up 5 bases and V 6 bases, and 4 bases lay outside the gene matches. The CDR3: CASSPGTDNSPLHF. In nucleotides, the CDR3 is TGTGCCAGCAGTCCCGGGACAGATAATTCACCCCTCCACTTT.

In the case of this clonotype: Because the CDR3's place on the DNA is in doubt, the DNA is left out and the CDR3 is given as listed by TCRdb. The genes are TRBV10-3 and TRBJ2-2; the table calls TRBD1, which could not be checked here. The germline CDR1 and CDR2 sequences are ENHRY and SYGVKD. Inclusive of both ends, the CDR3 amounts to 15 amino acids. CDR3 loop: CAISERGTGTGSCFF.

The rearrangement links TRBV28 to TRBJ1-5, with D perhaps TRBD1 (5 bases). Germline CDR1 and CDR2: MDHEN and SYDVKM. The CDR3 consists of 14 residues. V lost 6 bases, J lost 4 bases, and 13 bases lay in between. DNA of the CDR3: TGTGCCAGCAGGCGACGGCAGGGAAATCAGCCCCAGCATTTT. Amino acid sequence: CASRRRQGNQPQHF.

This clonotype came up many times. The CDR3 DNA reads as TGCAGCGTTGGGGACAGTCAAGAGACCCAGTACTTC. It encodes CSVGDSQETQYF. This chain links TRBV29-1 with TRBJ2-5; 7 nucleotides align to TRBD1. The CDR3 is 12 residues long. The trim removed 4 bases at V and 2 bases at J, leaving 1 base unmatched. Germline assignment: CDR1 SQVTM and CDR2 ANQGSEA.

The chain joins TRBV20-1 to TRBJ1-4; D not certain. The CDR3 extends over 12 amino acids. Germline V gene sequence: CDR1 DFQATT, CDR2 SNEGSKA (reference sequence). V lost 4 bases and J 4 bases, leaving 7 bases between the germline ends. The CDR3 loop is CSAMFVNEKLFF. CDR3 nucleotide sequence: TGCAGTGCTATGTTCGTTAATGAAAAACTGTTTTTT.